These 5 T cell receptor beta chains came from one sample sequenced in a study of tissue T cells after allogeneic stem cell transplantation. TCRdb keeps only in-frame clones here, not all; method: immunoSEQ multiplex PCR. The table has a few thousand clones, around 48% seen once; the top ten hold around 5.5%. Time point described: mouse harvest day 7 after allogeneic transplant. The graft held 10^6 splenic CD5+ T cells and 10^7 T-cell-depleted bone marrow cells. The sample comprised gut tissue. The receptors were gathered from a female BALB/c mouse given C57BL/6 T cells with graft-versus-host disease after an allogeneic hematopoietic cell transplant.

As to this clone: Gene names and germline refer to mouse. The read terminates 1 residue before the CDR3 end, so the remaining end is supplied by the germline J gene. The gene calls are TRBV3 and TRBJ2-7; D gene ambiguous. This CDR3 region has 13 residues. The ends were cut back, 1 base at V and 0 bases at J, with 4 bases in the middle. The germline gives CDR1 SNHLY, CDR2 FYNGKV (reference sequence). The CDR3 DNA, read in part, is TGTGCCAGCAGCTTAGAGGACTCCTATGAACAGTAC. Amino acid sequence: CASSLEDSYEQY. The full-length CDR3 reads as CASSLEDSYEQYF.

This clone was counted a few times. Genes and germline are mouse. The observed sequence ends 1 residue before the CDR3 terminus, with the missing tail filled in from the germline J gene. Within the sample, other DNA sequences also encode this same CDR3. The rearrangement links TRBV3 to TRBJ2-7; 11 bases map to TRBD2. Germline V lookup: CDR1 SNHLY, CDR2 FYNGKV (reference sequence). The CDR3 covers 14 residues. J lost 4 bases, V lost 2 bases, and 1 base had no gene match. The CDR3: CASSLRLGGYEQYF. Partial CDR3 DNA: TGTGCCAGCAGCTTAAGACTGGGGGGGTATGAACAGTAC.

This clone was detected a few times. The listed genes are named as in mouse. From the germline J gene comes the end of the CDR3, since the read stops 1 residue before it. The rearrangement uses TRBV26 and TRBJ2-1; D is unclear. The CDR3 covers 15 residues. The germline gives CDR1 KGHPV, CDR2 FQNQEV (reference sequence). V gave up 2 bases and J gave up 0 bases, with 8 bases separating them. The CDR3: CASSLDNYNYAEQFF. CDR3 DNA (partial): TGTGCCAGCAGTCTGGACAATTATAACTATGCTGAGCAGTTC.

As regards this clone: Gene names refer to mouse genes. Read sequence stops 1 residue before the CDR3 end, and the germline J gene provides the missing end. The chain has TRBV12-2 and TRBJ1-6; D remains unclear. TRBJ1-6 belongs to the ORF category, with a function that is uncertain. V lost 0 bases, J lost 5 bases, and 1 base lay in between. Per germline, CDR1 SGHLS and CDR2 HYDKME. CDR3 size: 12 residues. The CDR3 protein is CASSLHNSPLYF. Partial CDR3 DNA: TGTGCCAGCTCTCTCCATAATTCGCCCCTCTAC.

This clone has just one count. Gene labels here are mouse ones. The CDR3 extends 1 residue past the end of the read, so its final part is completed from the germline J gene. V is TRBV26 and J is TRBJ2-7; D might be TRBD1 (5 bases). V dropped 2 bases and J dropped 7 bases, with 12 bases sitting between them. The CDR3 length is 13 residues. The germline gives CDR1 KGHPV, CDR2 FQNQEV (reference sequence). The CDR3 loop reads CASSLPGRREQYF. The covered CDR3 bases are TGTGCCAGCAGTCTGCCAGGGAGGAGGGAACAGTAC.